This TCR beta chain originates from a study of regulatory T cells in long-lasting Graves disease. The time point: newly diagnosed GD, antithyroid drugs for less than 3 months. Generation of the TCR library employed RNA extracted from PBMCs. Deletions cut 7 bases from V and 2 bases from J, with 9 bases between. The CDR3 sequence is 13 residues long. Assembly of TCR beta libraries relied on iRepertoire HTBI primers together with Arm-PCR of CDR3 regions. Using its own MiXCR run on the multiplex PCR reads, TCRdb lists one record per CDR3 protein. The sample has roughly 430,000 distinct CDR3 sequences, roughly 15% seen once. The sample holds many counts of this clonotype. These sequences were also reported in another study, on T cells in Graves' hyperthyroidism and ophthalmopathy. Turning to that study: Stability of Graves' hyperthyroidism was defined as absent ophthalmopathy progression within 18 months.

This clonotype originated in a woman under 40 with Graves disease. This chain links TRBV12-3 or TRBV12-4 with TRBJ1-3, with D unresolved. The sample in question was peripheral blood mononuclear cells (PBMCs), obtained at new diagnosis, from a patient treated with antithyroid drugs. The CDR3 here is CASTSDTGNTIYF. The CDR3 nucleotides read TGTGCCAGCACCTCTGATACTGGAAACACCATATATTTT.